The present entry profiles one TCR beta chain with its context. The data belong to a study of blood T cell repertoires in COVID-19. Study at large: Nucleic acid was either cDNA or gDNA, and it came from T cells, B-cell-depleted T cells, or PBMCs.

Trimming removed 1 base at V and 8 bases at J, with 16 bases between. The CDR3 consists of 15 residues. Germline CDR1 reads MNHNS; CDR2 reads SASEGT. Sequencing used immunoSEQ multiplex PCR; TCRdb keeps in-frame clones, though not all of them. The sample carries roughly 280,000 clones, around four fifths recorded once. Sequenced material: peripheral blood. The chain recombines TRBV6-1 with TRBJ2-3; TRBD2 is a possible D gene (5 bases). The source is a man in his 60s who had recovered from COVID-19. CDR3 sequence: CASSEVPGSKGTQYF. The CDR3, as DNA: TGTGCCAGCAGTGAAGTCCCGGGATCCAAGGGTACGCAGTATTTT.